This T cell receptor (beta chain) was sequenced in a study of blood T cell repertoires in COVID-19. Background on the study: Samples of COVID-19 (acute and convalescent) were obtained from the United States, Italy and Spain.

The V end was cut by 4 bases, the J end by 6 bases, with 15 bases between. Germline V gene sequence: CDR1 LGHDT, CDR2 YNNKEL (reference sequence). This CDR3 is 14 amino acids long. TCRdb keeps only in-frame clones here, not all; method: immunoSEQ multiplex PCR. The table has around 130,000 clones, 80% to 90% seen once. The sequenced material came from peripheral blood. This receptor was obtained from a human donor in a cohort sampled during active COVID-19. The gene calls are TRBV3-1 (or the pseudogene TRBV3-2) and TRBJ1-1, with a possible D match to TRBD1 (6 bases). The CDR3 sequence: CASSPQGREAEAFF. The CDR3 region has the DNA TGTGCCAGCAGCCCCCAGGGGAGGGAGGCTGAAGCTTTCTTT.